The 8 T cell receptor beta chains below were found in one sample sequenced in a study of cytomegalovirus exposure and HLA in healthy donors (dated by TCRdb to 2017 to 2019). Library method: the immunoSEQ multiplex PCR assay. For the multiplex PCR, a mixture combining 60 forward primers for TCR Vbeta segments and 13 reverse primers for TCR Jbeta segments was used. TCRdb retrieved this table from immuneACCESS and kept in-frame rearrangements only. Not all clones are present; in checked studies, unresolved V genes account for under half, and no reason is known for the remainder. The sample includes 110,000 or so clones, with roughly 76% observed a single time. Approximately 12% of the sample rests with the top ten. Sequencing was done on a sample of PBMCs. The receptor set was obtained from a woman in her thirties or forties in good health and CMV-seropositive.

Written as DNA, the CDR3 is TGTGCCAGCATCAAACTAGCGGGCAATGAGCAGTTCTTC. The encoded protein is CASIKLAGNEQFF. The chain couples TRBV2 to TRBJ2-1; TRBD2 matches at 9 bases. The J segment lost 6 bases and the V segment lost 7 bases, leaving 4 bases of the junction unmatched. From germline, CDR1 is SNHLY and CDR2 FYNNEI. The CDR3 totals 13 residues.

The V and J genes are TRBV19 and TRBJ1-6, with 10 bases aligning to TRBD1. The CDR3 covers 17 residues. Germline loops: CDR1 LNHDA, CDR2 SQIVND (reference sequence). V was clipped by 5 bases and J by 3 bases; unmatched bases: 7. The CDR3 region has the DNA TGTGCCAGTAGTTCGGGACAGGGGACTCACTATAATTCACCCCTCCACTTT. This codes for CASSSGQGTHYNSPLHF.

The rearrangement uses TRBV30 and TRBJ1-6; the D is unclear. The CDR3 is made up of 12 amino acids. V was trimmed by 4 bases and J by 7 bases, leaving 8 bases between them. The germline V gene encodes CDR1 GTSNPN and CDR2 SVGIG (reference sequence). CDR3 DNA: TGTGCCTGGACCCCGGTCAATTCACCCCTCCACTTT. It yields the protein CAWTPVNSPLHF.

This clone came up once. The CDR3 protein is CASSPDSAGVAGELFF. Written as DNA, the CDR3 is TGTGCCAGCAGCCCGGACTCAGCTGGGGTGGCCGGGGAGCTGTTTTTT. This chain links TRBV13 with TRBJ2-2; tentative D call: TRBD2 (5 bases). The CDR3 loop spans 16 amino acids. V was clipped by 5 bases and J by 6 bases, with 19 bases between them. The germline V gene has CDR1 PRHDT and CDR2 FYEKMQ (reference sequence).

This clone turned up a few times. The chain combines TRBV5-1 with TRBJ1-5; TRBD1 matches at 9 bases. Germline CDR1 is SGHRS and CDR2 is YFSETQ. The junction had 1 base not matched to a gene; V was cut back by 4 bases and J by 5 bases. The CDR3 loop spans 13 amino acids. The CDR3 coding sequence is TGCGCCAGCAGCCGGACAGGGGATCAGCCCCAGCATTTT. This sequence encodes CASSRTGDQPQHF.

This clone was recorded a few times. The rearrangement links TRBV10-2 to TRBJ2-1, with TRBD2 as a possible D gene (5 bases). The germline CDR1 and CDR2 sequences are WSHSY and SAAADI. Trimming cost V 6 bases and J 1 base, with 10 bases left between them. CDR3 length: 14 amino acids. The CDR3 loop reads CASRGAVSYNEQFF. The CDR3 region has the DNA TGCGCCAGCAGGGGAGCCGTTTCCTACAATGAGCAGTTCTTC.

The chain uses TRBV2 and TRBJ1-4, with D perhaps matching TRBD1 (6 bases). This CDR3 comprises 13 residues. Trimming shortened V by 7 bases and J by 7 bases, and 13 bases separated the two germline ends. Germline V gives CDR1 SNHLY, CDR2 FYNNEI. The CDR3 loop reads CASKGVPGEKLFF. For the CDR3, the DNA is TGTGCCAGCAAGGGGGTTCCGGGTGAAAAACTGTTTTTT.

The CDR3 reads CACLEWDSTEAFF. DNA for the CDR3: TGTGCCTGCCTAGAGTGGGACAGCACTGAAGCTTTCTTT. The chain combines TRBV30 with TRBJ1-1; TRBD1 matches at 7 bases. J gave up 4 bases and V 6 bases, and 8 bases lay outside the gene matches. Germline CDR1 reads GTSNPN; CDR2 reads SVGIG (reference sequence). The length of the CDR3 is 13 residues.